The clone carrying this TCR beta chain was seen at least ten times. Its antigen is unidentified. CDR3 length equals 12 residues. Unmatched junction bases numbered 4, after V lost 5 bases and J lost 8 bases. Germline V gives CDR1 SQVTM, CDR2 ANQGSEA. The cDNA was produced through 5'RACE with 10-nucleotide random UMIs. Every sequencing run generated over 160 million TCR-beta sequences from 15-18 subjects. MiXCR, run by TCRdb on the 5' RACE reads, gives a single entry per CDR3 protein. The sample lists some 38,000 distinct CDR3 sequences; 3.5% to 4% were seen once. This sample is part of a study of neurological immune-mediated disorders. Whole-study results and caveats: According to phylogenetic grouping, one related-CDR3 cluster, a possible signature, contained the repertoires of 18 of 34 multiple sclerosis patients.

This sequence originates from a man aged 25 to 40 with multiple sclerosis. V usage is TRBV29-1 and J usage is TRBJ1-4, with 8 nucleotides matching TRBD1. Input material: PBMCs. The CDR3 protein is CSVRQGSEKLFF. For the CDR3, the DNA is TGCAGCGTTCGACAGGGGTCGGAAAAACTGTTTTTT.